The 26 T cell receptor beta chains below were found in one sample sequenced in a study of STAT5B mutations in CD4+ large granular lymphocyte leukemia. Some clones are missing from TCRdb's copy, which holds only in-frame ones; the method was immunoSEQ multiplex PCR. Of tens of thousands of clones in the sample, 55% to 75% are singletons; the top ten hold approximately 1.4%. The sample taken for sequencing was CD4+ T cells from blood buffy coats. The receptors come from a human donor in good health.

The chain uses TRBV5-1 and TRBJ2-2, with D perhaps assigned TRBD1 or TRBD2 (7 bases each). CDR1 and CDR2 (germline): SGHRS, YFSETQ. V lost 5 bases and J 2 bases, leaving 13 bases between the germline ends. The CDR3 has 15 residues. The CDR3 DNA sequence: TGCGCCAGCAGGCAGGGGGGGCCAAACACCGGGGAGCTGTTTTTT. Protein sequence: CASRQGGPNTGELFF.

This clone has just a few counts. The J gene is TRBJ2-7, the V gene TRBV6-5; no definite D call. This CDR3 spans 13 amino acids. V lost 0 bases and J lost 6, with 9 bases in between. The germline V gene has CDR1 MNHEY and CDR2 SVGAGI. This CDR3 is CASSYSSGLEQYF. For the CDR3, the DNA is TGTGCCAGCAGTTACTCGTCCGGGCTCGAGCAGTACTTC.

This clone came up a few times. The chain links TRBV7-9 to TRBJ2-3; D gene ambiguous. This CDR3 has 12 residues. Trimming pared 4 bases from V and 5 bases from J, leaving 7 bases between. Germline V lookup: CDR1 SEHNR, CDR2 FQNEAQ (reference sequence). The CDR3 loop reads CASSSIEDTQYF. DNA for the CDR3: TGTGCCAGCAGCTCTATTGAAGATACGCAGTATTTT.

Written as DNA, the CDR3 is TGTGCCAGCCAGGGGGTCCCAGATACGCAGTATTTT. Translation: CASQGVPDTQYF. The chain is built from TRBV6-1 and TRBJ2-3; 7 nucleotides agree with TRBD1. CDR1 and CDR2 (germline): MNHNS, SASEGT. Trimming removed 8 bases from V and 4 bases from J; junction bases left unmatched: 3. This CDR3 has 12 residues.

The V and J genes are TRBV5-8 and TRBJ2-3; a weak D match, TRBD1 (5 bases). Germline V CDR1 and CDR2: SGHTS, YDEGEE. CDR3 size: 14 residues. The V end lost 1 base, the J end lost 1 base, and 7 bases lay between the germline ends. Here the CDR3 DNA reads TGTGCCAGCAGCTTGTGGGGCGGCACAGATACGCAGTATTTT. Residues: CASSLWGGTDTQYF.

The gene calls are TRBV30 and TRBJ2-3; 8 nucleotides match TRBD2. This CDR3 is built from 13 residues. J lost 3 bases, V lost 4 bases, and 3 bases had no gene match. Germline CDR1 GTSNPN, CDR2 SVGIG (reference sequence). CDR3 loop: CAWTGGGTDTQYF. The CDR3, as DNA: TGTGCCTGGACCGGGGGGGGGACAGATACGCAGTATTTT.

The chain links TRBV15 to TRBJ2-7; 10 bases map to TRBD1. CDR1 is LNHNV, CDR2 YYDKDF, per germline (reference sequence). The CDR3 has 15 residues. After removal of 1 base from V and 5 bases from J, the junction contained 5 bases not matched to a gene. The CDR3 nucleotides read TGTGCCACCAGCAGAGGGACAGGGGGACGGGACGAGCAGTACTTC. The encoded protein is CATSRGTGGRDEQYF.

The chain's CDR3 is CASSLGGGGGRGYTF. CDR3 sequence (DNA): TGTGCCAGCAGCTTAGGGGGAGGCGGAGGCAGGGGCTACACCTTC. The rearrangement uses TRBV7-9 and TRBJ1-2; no definite D call. Looked up from germline, CDR1 is SEHNR and CDR2 is FQNEAQ (reference sequence). This CDR3 spans 15 amino acids. V lost 1 base and J lost 8, with 17 bases in between. The entire variable domain, with the rest obtained from reference TRBV7-9 and TRBJ1-2, is as follows: DTGVSQNPRHKITKRGQNVTFRCDPISEHNRLYWYRQTLGQGPEFLTYFQNEAQLEKSRLLSDRFSAERPKGSFSTLEIQRTEQGDSAMYLCASSLGGGGGRGYTFGSGTRLTVV.

This clone was seen a handful of times. The V and J genes are TRBV5-1 and TRBJ1-4; D is possibly TRBD1 (5 bases). The V and J ends lost 4 bases and 3 bases respectively, with 13 bases between them. This CDR3 has 15 amino acids. Germline V gene lookup returns CDR1 SGHRS and CDR2 YFSETQ. CDR3 in DNA: TGCGCCAGCAGCAACATGGGGGGGGCTAATGAAAAACTGTTTTTT. Translation gives CASSNMGGANEKLFF.

There are a few counts of this clone. The rearrangement links TRBV30 to TRBJ2-1; tentatively, D is TRBD1 (6 bases). The V end lost 7 bases, the J end lost 0 bases, and 16 bases lay between the germline ends. Germline V lookup: CDR1 GTSNPN, CDR2 SVGIG (reference sequence). The CDR3 length is 15 residues. CDR3 residues: CASPRQGSSYNEQFF. CDR3 nucleotides: TGTGCCTCCCCAAGGCAGGGGAGCTCCTACAATGAGCAGTTCTTC.

Only a few counts were recorded for this clone. The rearrangement joins TRBV6-5 to TRBJ1-1, with 9 positions matching TRBD1. The CDR3 covers 13 residues. V was pared by 10 bases and J by 3 bases, with 6 bases of the junction left unmatched. Germline lookup yields CDR1 MNHEY and CDR2 SVGAGI. This CDR3 reads CATARQGDTEAFF. CDR3 DNA sequence: TGTGCCACCGCAAGACAGGGGGACACTGAAGCTTTCTTT.

V is TRBV28 and J is TRBJ1-6; TRBD1 agrees at 8 bases. With 6 bases clipped from V and 3 bases from J, the junction kept 4 bases outside the gene matches. CDR3 length: 15 residues. Germline CDR1 MDHEN, CDR2 SYDVKM. CDR3 sequence (DNA): TGTGCCAGCAGCTCCGGACAGGGCTATAATTCACCCCTCCACTTT. It yields the protein CASSSGQGYNSPLHF.

CDR3 amino acids: CSVEDRAVTGELFF. DNA of the CDR3: TGCAGCGTTGAAGACCGGGCAGTGACCGGGGAGCTGTTTTTT. The chain has TRBV29-1 and TRBJ2-2; D is undetermined. Germline CDR1 SQVTM, CDR2 ANQGSEA. The ends were cut back, 0 bases at V and 5 bases at J, with 10 bases in the middle. This CDR3 is 14 amino acids long.

CDR3 in amino acids: CSVEWERTNYGYTF. In nucleotides, the CDR3 is TGCAGCGTTGAGTGGGAGAGAACTAACTATGGCTACACCTTC. The V and J genes are TRBV29-1 and TRBJ1-2; no firm D call. The germline V gene encodes CDR1 SQVTM and CDR2 ANQGSEA. The CDR3 totals 14 residues. The ends were cut back, 3 bases at V and 0 bases at J, with 11 bases in the middle.

The V and J genes are TRBV9 and TRBJ1-2, with 9 nucleotides matching TRBD1. There are 15 residues in the CDR3. The V gene's germline CDR1 is SGDLS and CDR2 YYNGEE. V was clipped by 3 bases and J by 5 bases; unmatched bases: 8. The CDR3, as DNA: TGTGCCAGCAGCGCGCACTCGGGACAGGGATATGGCTACACCTTC. It yields the protein CASSAHSGQGYGYTF.

This clone was seen a handful of times. CDR3 coding DNA: TGTGCCATCAGCCGGGACAGGGATGTCGGCGAGCAGTACTTC. It yields the protein CAISRDRDVGEQYF. The V gene is TRBV10-3, the J gene TRBJ2-7, with 9 bases fitting TRBD1. Germline values: CDR1 ENHRY, CDR2 SYGVKD. J lost 6 bases, V lost 6 bases, and 9 bases had no gene match. This CDR3 is built from 14 residues.

This clone was counted a few times. This chain uses TRBV7-8 with TRBJ1-2, with unresolved D. The germline V gene encodes CDR1 SGHVS and CDR2 FQNEAQ. The V end lost 6 bases, the J end lost 6 bases, and 14 bases lay between the germline ends. The CDR3 spans 13 residues. CDR3 sequence (DNA): TGTGCCAGCAGTCTCGACACAAGGAATGGCTACACCTTC. Its translation is CASSLDTRNGYTF.

This clone showed up just a few times. The genes are TRBV10-3 and TRBJ2-7; D not certain. The CDR3 runs to 13 residues. CDR1 is ENHRY and CDR2 is SYGVKD in the germline V gene. The ends were cut back, 7 bases at V and 0 bases at J, with 10 bases in the middle. The CDR3 spells CAINPESSYEQYF. In DNA form, the CDR3 reads TGTGCCATCAACCCAGAGTCCTCCTACGAGCAGTACTTC.

As for this clone: The limits of the CDR3 on the DNA are not certain, so only TCRdb's listed CDR3 is given. CDR3 sequence: CAWGYFGAGYEQYF. The chain joins TRBV30 to TRBJ2-7. Germline CDR1 GTSNPN, CDR2 SVGIG (reference sequence). Inclusive of both ends, the CDR3 amounts to 14 amino acids.

This rearrangement joins TRBV20-1 to TRBJ2-5; tentative D call: TRBD2 (6 bases). V was shortened by 7 bases and J by 4 bases, with 10 bases between the two germline ends. The length of the CDR3 is 11 residues. Per the germline V gene, CDR1 is DFQATT and CDR2 is SNEGSKA (reference sequence). CDR3: CSVQGLETQYF. In DNA, the CDR3 is TGCAGTGTGCAGGGACTAGAGACCCAGTACTTC.

The chain recombines TRBV7-2 with TRBJ1-5; D not resolved. The germline CDR1 and CDR2 sequences are SGHTA and FQGNSA. Trimming removed 5 bases from V and 6 bases from J, with 23 bases in between. The CDR3 contains 17 residues. CDR3 sequence reads: CASSLGVGLTGSQPQHF. CDR3 DNA: TGTGCCAGCAGCCTCGGCGTAGGGCTGACGGGAAGTCAGCCCCAGCATTTT.

The chain is built from TRBV6-6 and TRBJ2-7; D is perhaps TRBD1 (6 bases). The germline V gene has CDR1 MNHNY and CDR2 SVGAGI (reference sequence). V lost 6 bases, J lost 4 bases, and 10 bases lay in between. This CDR3 comprises 12 residues. The CDR3 loop reads CASSLQGYEQYF. The DNA of the CDR3 is TGTGCCAGCAGCCTACAGGGATACGAGCAGTACTTC.

The rearrangement uses TRBV5-1 and TRBJ2-7; D may be TRBD2 (7 bases). Germline V gene sequence: CDR1 SGHRS, CDR2 YFSETQ. The CDR3 covers 14 residues. V dropped 3 bases and J dropped 2 bases, with 12 bases sitting between them. The CDR3 nucleotides read TGCGCCAGCAGCTGGCAAGGGGGGGCCTACGAGCAGTACTTC. Residues: CASSWQGGAYEQYF.

This clone was detected only a few times. This chain joins TRBV5-6 and TRBJ1-2, with unresolved D. Germline CDR1 SGHDT, CDR2 YYEEEE. V lost 3 bases to trimming and J lost 8 bases, with 11 bases between them. CDR3 length: 12 residues. This CDR3 is CASSSGLGGYTF. CDR3 sequence (DNA): TGTGCCAGCAGCTCAGGATTGGGCGGCTACACCTTC.

The rearrangement joins TRBV5-1 to TRBJ2-1; D is possibly TRBD1 (5 bases). With 0 bases removed from V and 6 bases from J, the gap between germline ends came to 13 bases. This CDR3 region has 15 residues. Per the germline V gene, CDR1 is SGHRS and CDR2 is YFSETQ. The CDR3 here is CASSLGVDSFNEQFF. The CDR3 nucleotides are TGCGCCAGCAGCTTGGGGGTAGACAGTTTCAATGAGCAGTTCTTC.

CDR3 in amino acids: CASSSQANLMVDTQYF. The CDR3 DNA sequence: TGCGCCAGCAGCTCACAGGCGAACCTGATGGTGGATACGCAGTATTTT. The chain recombines TRBV5-1 with TRBJ2-3; TRBD1 is a possible D gene (5 bases). Germline CDR1 and CDR2: SGHRS and YFSETQ. Trimming took 3 bases from V and 6 from J, leaving 20 bases between them. The CDR3 length is 16 residues.